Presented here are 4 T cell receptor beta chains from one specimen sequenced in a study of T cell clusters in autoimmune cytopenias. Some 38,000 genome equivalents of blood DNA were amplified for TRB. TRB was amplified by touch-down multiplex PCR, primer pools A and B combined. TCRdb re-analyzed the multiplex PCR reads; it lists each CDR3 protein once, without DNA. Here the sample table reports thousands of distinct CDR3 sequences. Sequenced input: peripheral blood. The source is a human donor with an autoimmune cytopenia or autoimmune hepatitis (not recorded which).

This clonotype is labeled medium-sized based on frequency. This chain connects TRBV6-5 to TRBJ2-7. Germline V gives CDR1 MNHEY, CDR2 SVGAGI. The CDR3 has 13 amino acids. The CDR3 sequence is CASSYSSEYEQYF.

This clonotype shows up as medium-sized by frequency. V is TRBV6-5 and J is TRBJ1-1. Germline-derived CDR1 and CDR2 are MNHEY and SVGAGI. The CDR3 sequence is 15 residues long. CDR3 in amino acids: CASSYTGERVTEAFF.

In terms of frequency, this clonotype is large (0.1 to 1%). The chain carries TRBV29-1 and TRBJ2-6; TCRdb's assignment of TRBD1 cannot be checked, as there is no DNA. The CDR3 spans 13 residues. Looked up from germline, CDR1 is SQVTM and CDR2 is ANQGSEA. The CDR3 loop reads CSVGQGRANVLTF. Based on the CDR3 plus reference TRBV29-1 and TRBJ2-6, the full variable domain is SAVISQKPSRDICQRGTSLTIQCQVDSQVTMMFWYRQQPGQSLTLIATANQGSEATYESGFVIDKFPISRPNLTFSTLTVSNMSPEDSSIYLCSVGQGRANVLTFGAGSRLTVL.

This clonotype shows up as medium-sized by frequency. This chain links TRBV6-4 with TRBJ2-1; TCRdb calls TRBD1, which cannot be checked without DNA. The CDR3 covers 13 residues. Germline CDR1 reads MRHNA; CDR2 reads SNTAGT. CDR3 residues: CASSPYQGFEQFF.